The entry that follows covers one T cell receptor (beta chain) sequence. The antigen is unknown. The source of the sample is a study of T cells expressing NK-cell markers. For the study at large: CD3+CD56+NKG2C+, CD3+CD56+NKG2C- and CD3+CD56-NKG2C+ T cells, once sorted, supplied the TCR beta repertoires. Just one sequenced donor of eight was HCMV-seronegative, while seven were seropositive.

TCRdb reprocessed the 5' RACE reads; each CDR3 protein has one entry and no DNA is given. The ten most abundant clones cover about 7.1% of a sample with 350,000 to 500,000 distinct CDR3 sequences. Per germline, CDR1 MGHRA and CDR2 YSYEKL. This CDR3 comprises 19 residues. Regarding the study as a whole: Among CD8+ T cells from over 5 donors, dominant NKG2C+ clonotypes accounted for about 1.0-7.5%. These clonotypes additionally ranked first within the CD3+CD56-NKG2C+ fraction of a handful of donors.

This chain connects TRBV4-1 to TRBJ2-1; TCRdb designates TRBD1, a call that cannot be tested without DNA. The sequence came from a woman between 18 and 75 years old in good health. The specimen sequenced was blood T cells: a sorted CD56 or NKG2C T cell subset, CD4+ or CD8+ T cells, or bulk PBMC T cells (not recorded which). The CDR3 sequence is CASSQANFVGTESYNEQFF.